One T cell receptor beta chain is described in this entry. Its antigen is unknown. The CDR3 runs to 14 residues. Germline-derived CDR1 and CDR2 are SEHNR and FQNEAQ (reference sequence). The data were obtained in a study of monozygotic twins with inflammatory bowel disease. Findings and limits, study-wide: None of the different T cell subtypes could be distinguished from one another. IBD patients exhibited fewer clonotypes shared with other individuals than healthy twins, particularly with disease activity.

After re-calling the 5' RACE reads, TCRdb lists one entry per CDR3 protein, DNA absent. The record lists 150,000 to 200,000 distinct CDR3 sequences, of which the ten most abundant hold about 7.4%. The sample comprised blood. J is TRBJ1-4 and V is TRBV7-9; TCRdb gives TRBD1 as the D gene, but with no DNA this cannot be confirmed. This clonotype originated in a human donor with ulcerative colitis or Crohn's disease, or a healthy co-twin of an affected twin (not recorded which). This CDR3 is CASSLGQRNEKLFF.